The present T cell receptor (beta chain) was sequenced within a study of blood T cell repertoires in COVID-19. Overall study context: Some COVID-19 samples were acute and others convalescent; all came from the United States, Italy and Spain. Sample material is recorded as cDNA or gDNA derived from T cells, B-cell-depleted T cells, or PBMCs.

The CDR3 consists of 16 residues. Trimming removed 5 bases from V and 4 bases from J, with 18 bases in between. The germline CDR1 and CDR2 sequences are SEHNR and FQNEAQ (reference sequence). Original methodology: Scientists estimated how many nucleated cells there were by amplifying reference gene primers. Sequenced by immunoSEQ multiplex PCR; TCRdb stores in-frame clones only, minus some. V, J and clone size reflect that table, while D and trimming were determined from the DNA. Of some 250,000 clones listed, approximately 90% are singletons. The sequencing input was peripheral blood. The V call is TRBV7-9, the J call TRBJ1-5; D is possibly TRBD1 (5 bases). The TCR originated in a middle-aged woman who had recovered from COVID-19. This chain's CDR3 is CASSQTGTGGNQPQHF. DNA for the CDR3: TGTGCCAGCAGCCAAACCGGGACGGGGGGTAATCAGCCCCAGCATTTT.